A single T cell receptor (beta chain) is shown here with its context. Its specificity is not known. This specimen belongs to a study of T cell responses to AZD1222 COVID-19 vaccine. Whole-study findings and limits: Repertoires were obtained only post-peak T cell response.

Data came from immunoSEQ multiplex PCR; TCRdb stores just in-frame clones and leaves some out. The sample comprises around 160,000 clones, about 90% of which are singletons, and around 0.98% rests with the top ten. Specimen: peripheral blood, collected 28 days after the second AZD1222 dose. This TCR derives from an adult who received the AZD1222 COVID-19 vaccine.

The CDR3 coding sequence is TGTGCCAGCAGCTTAGGTACAGGGAACCATCGCAATCAGCCCCAGCATTTT. Residues: CASSLGTGNHRNQPQHF. The gene calls are TRBV7-8 and TRBJ1-5; D is perhaps TRBD1 (6 bases). Germline CDR1 reads SGHVS; CDR2 reads FQNEAQ. V lost 1 base and J 2 bases, leaving 15 bases between the germline ends. The CDR3 spans 17 residues.